The present TCR beta chain was sequenced within a study of cytomegalovirus exposure and HLA in healthy donors. Findings and limits, study-wide: The listing of 150 to 200 TCR beta chains classed them as cytomegalovirus-associated. The authors excluded some V segments, including TRBV6-2 and TRBV6-3, as indistinguishable. What a later analysis showed was that several of the most significant clusters appeared linked to common viral pathogens.

Trimming took 4 bases from V and 3 from J; bases not matched to a gene: 9. Germline-derived CDR1 and CDR2 are SGHTA and FQGTGA. The CDR3 length is 16 residues. Notes on this clone: As yet, its antigen is unknown.

60 Vbeta and 13 Jbeta primers were used in PCR. Clones were read by immunoSEQ multiplex PCR, and TCRdb kept only the in-frame ones, dropping some. The sample includes 80,000 or so clones, about 80% of them seen just once. The sequence was obtained from a man in his fifties or sixties in good health and CMV-seropositive. The V call is TRBV7-3, the J call TRBJ2-1, with 7 bases aligning to TRBD2. Sequencing was done on a sample of PBMCs. The CDR3, as DNA: TGTGCCAGCAGCTCGCCTAGCGGAGGGAGCTACAATGAGCAGTTCTTC. Amino acids: CASSSPSGGSYNEQFF.